This T cell receptor beta chain was identified in a study of blood T cell repertoires in COVID-19. Study-wide context: Sites in the United States, Italy and Spain provided acute and convalescent COVID-19 samples. PBMCs, B-cell-depleted T cells, or T cells were the source of the cDNA or gDNA that made up the material.

Trimming stripped 0 bases from V and 6 bases from J, with 14 bases between. The CDR3 consists of 15 residues. Germline assignment: CDR1 SGHTA and CDR2 FQGNSA. Per the original methods: For nucleated cells, counts were estimated from reference gene primer amplification. Here immunoSEQ multiplex PCR was the method, and the copy in TCRdb shows in-frame clones only, minus some. V, J and clone size reflect that table, while D and trimming were determined from the DNA. The sample carries 100,000 or so clones, around 81% recorded once. This chain connects TRBV7-2 to TRBJ2-5; TRBD1 is a possible D gene (5 bases). Sequencing used peripheral blood. The clonotype comes from an elderly man with acute or convalescent COVID-19. This CDR3 is CASSLAGSQGKTQYF. In DNA form, the CDR3 reads TGTGCCAGCAGCTTAGCCGGTAGTCAGGGAAAGACCCAGTACTTC.